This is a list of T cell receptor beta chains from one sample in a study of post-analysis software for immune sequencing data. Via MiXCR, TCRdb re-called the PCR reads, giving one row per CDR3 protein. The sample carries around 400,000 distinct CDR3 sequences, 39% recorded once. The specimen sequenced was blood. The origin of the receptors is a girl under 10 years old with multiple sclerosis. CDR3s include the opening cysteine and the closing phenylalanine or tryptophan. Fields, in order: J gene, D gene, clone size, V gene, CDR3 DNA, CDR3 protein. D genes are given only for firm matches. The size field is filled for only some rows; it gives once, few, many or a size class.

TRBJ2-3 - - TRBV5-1 TGCGCCACCCAGGAGGCAGGGGAAGGGGCAGATACGCAGTATTTT CATQEAGEGADTQYF
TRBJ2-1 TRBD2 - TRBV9 TGTGCCAGCAGTAGGACAGTAGGACTAGCAAAAATCAATGAGCAGTTCTTC CASSRTVGLAKINEQFF
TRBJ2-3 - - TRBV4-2 TGTGCCAGCAGCCAAGACCGGACAGTAATAGGGACGCCAACCGAAGATACGCAGTATTTT CASSQDRTVIGTPTEDTQYF
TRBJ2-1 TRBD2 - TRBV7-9 TGTGCCAGCAGCTTGGAGGGACTAGCGGGAAATGAGCAGTTCTTC CASSLEGLAGNEQFF
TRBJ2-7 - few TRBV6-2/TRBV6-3 TGTGCCAGCCTAAGACCGGTTAACTACGAGCAGTACTTC CASLRPVNYEQYF
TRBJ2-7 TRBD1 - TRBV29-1 TGCAGCGTTGAAGGCGGACAGGGGGCCACCTACGAGCAGTACTTC CSVEGGQGATYEQYF
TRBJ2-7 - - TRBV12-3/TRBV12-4 TGTGCCAGCAGTACCCGGACAGGGACTACCTACGAGCAGTACTTC CASSTRTGTTYEQYF
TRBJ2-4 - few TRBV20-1 TGCAGGGTTGACAGCTGGGAAGGGGGCATTCAGTACTTC CRVDSWEGGIQYF
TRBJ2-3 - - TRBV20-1 TGCAGTGCTAGTTTCCCAGGGACAGATACGCAGTATTTT CSASFPGTDTQYF
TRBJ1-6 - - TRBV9 TGTGCCAGCAGCCCAGGGGACTCCTATAATTCACCCCTCCACTTT CASSPGDSYNSPLHF
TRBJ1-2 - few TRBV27 TGTGCCAGCAGATTGGCGAGTGGTCTGGGGAAAAGCTATGGCTACACCTTC CASRLASGLGKSYGYTF
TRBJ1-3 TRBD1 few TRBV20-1 TGCAGTCCGCACAACAGGGGGCCCTCTGGAAACACCATATATTTT CSPHNRGPSGNTIYF
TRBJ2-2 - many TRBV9 TGTGCCAGCAGCCCCTGGGCGGGGCCAGACACCGGGGAGCTGTTTTTT CASSPWAGPDTGELFF
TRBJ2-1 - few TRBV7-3 TGTGCCAGCAGCTTAAGTAGTAGCCTTGGCGCCTACAATGAGCAGTTCTTC CASSLSSSLGAYNEQFF
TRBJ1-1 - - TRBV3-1 TGTGCCAGCAGCTTCCGCCACGGTTACACTGAAGCTTTCTTT CASSFRHGYTEAFF
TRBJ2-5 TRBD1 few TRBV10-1 TGCGCCAGCAGTGGGGGACAGGGGTGGCAAGAGACCCAGTACTTC CASSGGQGWQETQYF
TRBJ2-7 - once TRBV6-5 TGTGCCAGCACCTACCCCGGGAGTTACGAGCAGTACTTC CASTYPGSYEQYF
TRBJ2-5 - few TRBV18 TGTGCCAGCTCACGGACAGAAGAGACCCAGTACTTC CASSRTEETQYF
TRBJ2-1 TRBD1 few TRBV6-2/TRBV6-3 TGTGCCAGCAGTTACAGCGGGACAGGGGGCAATGAGCAGTTCTTC CASSYSGTGGNEQFF
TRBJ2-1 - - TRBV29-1 TGCAGCGCTTTGGGAGGCAGGGGAGGCAGCTACAATGAGCAGTTCTTC CSALGGRGGSYNEQFF
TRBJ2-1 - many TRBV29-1 TGCAGCGTTGGAGGGTTTAGCTCCTACAATGAGCAGTTCTTC CSVGGFSSYNEQFF
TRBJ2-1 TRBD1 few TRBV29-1 TGCAGCGTCGAAACAGGGGGCAGTGAGCAGTTCTTC CSVETGGSEQFF
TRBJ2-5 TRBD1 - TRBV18 TGTGCCAGCTCACCACCGGACAGGGTGTACCAAGAGACCCAGTACTTC CASSPPDRVYQETQYF
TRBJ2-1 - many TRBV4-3 TGCGCCAGCAGCCAAGACCCCACTGGCTACAATGAGCAGTTCTTC CASSQDPTGYNEQFF
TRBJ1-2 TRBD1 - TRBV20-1 TGCAGTGCTGGTGTAGGGGGCGCTAACTATGGCTACACCTTC CSAGVGGANYGYTF